The 6 T cell receptor beta chains listed next were all sequenced from one sample in a study of blood T cell repertoires in COVID-19 (dated by TCRdb to the early 2020s). The receptor library was made with the immunoSEQ multiplex PCR assay. This is the immuneACCESS table as TCRdb keeps it, with only in-frame sequences that have V and J called. A part of the clones is gone; compared with another copy, unresolved V genes explain less than half, and the rest is unexplained. This sample is represented by roughly 170,000 clones; about four fifths of them were singletons. 5.5% to 7.5% of the sample comes from the top ten. Material: peripheral blood. The receptors originated from a human donor in a cohort sampled during active COVID-19.

The chain joins TRBV6-6 to TRBJ2-4, with 7 bases matching TRBD1. The V gene end was trimmed by 6 bases and the J gene end by 6 bases; junction bases not matched to a gene: 2. The CDR3 totals 12 residues. Germline V gene sequence: CDR1 MNHNY, CDR2 SVGAGI (reference sequence). This CDR3 is CASRGQANIQYF. In DNA form, the CDR3 reads TGTGCCAGCAGAGGACAGGCAAACATTCAGTACTTC.

The chain links TRBV6-5 to TRBJ1-2, with 7 bases aligning to TRBD1. In germline, CDR1 is MNHEY, CDR2 SVGAGI. With V trimmed by 4 bases and J by 4 bases, 6 bases remained unmatched. This CDR3 has 14 residues. CDR3 nucleotides: TGTGCCAGCAGTTCTGGGACAGCGACCTATGGCTACACCTTC. As protein: CASSSGTATYGYTF.

This chain joins TRBV5-8 and TRBJ2-5; 7 bases align to TRBD2. Germline lookup yields CDR1 SGHTS and CDR2 YDEGEE. The CDR3 totals 15 residues. The V gene end was trimmed by 0 bases and the J gene end by 4 bases; junction bases not matched to a gene: 6. Here the CDR3 reads CASSLGTSRLETQYF. The CDR3 DNA reads TGTGCCAGCAGCTTGGGGACTAGTCGGTTAGAGACCCAGTACTTC.

V usage is TRBV13 and J usage is TRBJ2-1, with D possibly matching TRBD1 (5 bases). V gave up 1 base and J gave up 6 bases, with 13 bases separating them. Germline assignment: CDR1 PRHDT and CDR2 FYEKMQ (reference sequence). The CDR3 loop spans 15 amino acids. The CDR3 DNA follows: TGTGCCAGCAGCTTAGCCAGGAGAAGGGGCAATGAGCAGTTCTTC. Translated: CASSLARRRGNEQFF. Full variable domain (rest looked up from reference TRBV13 and TRBJ2-1): AAGVIQSPRHLIKEKRETATLKCYPIPRHDTVYWYQQGPGQDPQFLISFYEKMQSDKGSIPDRFSAQQFSDYHSELNMSSLELGDSALYFCASSLARRRGNEQFFGPGTRLTVL.

The chain carries TRBV4-1 and TRBJ2-5, with TRBD2 identical over 8 bases. V lost 1 base to trimming and J lost 6 bases; unmatched junction nucleotides: 13. There are 17 residues in the CDR3. Germline assignment: CDR1 MGHRA and CDR2 YSYEKL. The CDR3 protein is CASSQGLTSGLRKTQYF. DNA for the CDR3: TGCGCCAGCAGCCAAGGCCTCACTAGCGGCCTCCGGAAGACCCAGTACTTC.

This clone came up once. The chain is built from TRBV6-6 and TRBJ2-7, with 11 bases aligning to TRBD2. CDR1 and CDR2 from the germline V gene are MNHNY and SVGAGI (reference sequence). V lost 6 bases to trimming and J lost 3 bases; unmatched junction nucleotides: 7. The CDR3 has 15 residues. Here the CDR3 DNA reads TGTGCCAGCAGCCCCTTTAGCGGGGGGGGCTACGAGCAGTACTTC. Its translation: CASSPFSGGGYEQYF.